These T cell receptor beta chains were read from a single sample in a study of shared clonotypes between healthy human individuals. The repertoire was sequenced with immunoSEQ multiplex PCR; TCRdb's copy has only in-frame clones and lacks some. The repertoire has over 2 million clones, about 95% of them found once; the top ten carry 0.85% to 1.2%. The sequenced sample was naive CD8+ T cells sorted from blood. The receptors derive from a young man in good health. Each CDR3 is given with its conserved first and last residue. Fields, in order: V gene, D gene, J gene, CDR3 protein, CDR3 DNA. A D gene is named only where the DNA matches it firmly.

TRBV18	NA	TRBJ1-2	CASSPPVDYGYTF	TGTGCCAGCTCACCACCGGTAGACTATGGCTACACCTTC
TRBV29-1	TRBD1	TRBJ1-2	CSVGTGDNYGYTF	TGCAGCGTTGGGACAGGGGATAACTATGGCTACACCTTC
TRBV27	TRBD2	TRBJ2-3	CASSLRPGLAGGPSTDTQYF	TGTGCCAGCAGTCTCAGACCGGGACTAGCGGGAGGGCCCAGCACAGATACGCAGTATTTT
TRBV4-1	TRBD1	TRBJ1-1	CASSEGQGVTEAFF	TGCGCCAGCAGCGAGGGACAGGGGGTCACTGAAGCTTTCTTT
TRBV19	NA	TRBJ2-7	CATAPLGTEGYEQYF	TGTGCCACCGCTCCCCTCGGCACCGAAGGTTACGAGCAGTACTTC
TRBV7-8	NA	TRBJ1-1	CASSPPDRAPEAFF	TGTGCCAGCAGCCCACCCGACAGAGCTCCTGAAGCTTTCTTT
TRBV25-1	TRBD2	TRBJ2-4	CASSGNGGAGIQYF	TGTGCCAGCAGTGGAAACGGGGGGGCAGGCATTCAGTACTTC
TRBV27	NA	TRBJ2-7	CASSPSQGLSSYEQYF	TGTGCCAGCAGTCCAAGTCAGGGGTTAAGCTCCTACGAGCAGTACTTC
TRBV2	TRBD1	TRBJ1-5	CASSEIDPGQVRGQPQHF	TGTGCCAGCAGTGAAATCGACCCGGGACAGGTCCGGGGGCAGCCCCAGCATTTT
TRBV6-5	NA	TRBJ2-7	CASSYGTSTYEQYF	TGTGCCAGCAGTTATGGGACAAGCACCTACGAGCAGTACTTC
TRBV5-1	NA	TRBJ2-1	CASRTDSGYNEQFF	TGCGCCAGCAGGACGGACAGTGGGTACAATGAGCAGTTCTTC
TRBV6-6	NA	TRBJ1-4	CASSSAGGANEKLFF	TGTGCCAGCAGTTCGGCTGGGGGGGCTAATGAAAAACTGTTTTTT
TRBV6-6	NA	TRBJ1-1	CASSSTAEAFF	TGTGCCAGCAGTTCTACTGCTGAAGCTTTCTTT
TRBV10-1	NA	TRBJ1-1	CASSDSENTEAFF	TGCGCCAGCAGTGACTCGGAGAACACTGAAGCTTTCTTT
TRBV30	TRBD2	TRBJ2-3	CAWSPDTSGGTDTQYF	TGTGCCTGGAGTCCCGACACTAGCGGGGGCACAGATACGCAGTATTTT
TRBV4-1	NA	TRBJ2-7	CASSQVGRSSYEQYF	TGCGCCAGCAGCCAAGTAGGACGGAGCTCCTACGAGCAGTACTTC
TRBV6-5	TRBD1	TRBJ2-1	CASSYRQGFRDEQFF	TGTGCCAGCAGTTACCGACAGGGGTTCAGGGATGAGCAGTTCTTC